What follows describes a single TCR beta chain. Its antigen is currently unknown. Trimming pared 3 bases from V and 1 base from J, leaving 12 bases between. Germline V CDR1 and CDR2: SQVTM, ANQGSEA. The CDR3 length is 14 residues. Constant-segment-primed 5'RACE gave TCR alpha and TCR beta cDNA libraries with sample barcodes and UMIs. Using its own MiXCR run on the 5' RACE reads, TCRdb lists one record per CDR3 protein. Among about 390,000 distinct CDR3 sequences listed, more than 15% were seen once. The data belong to a study of T-cell memory formation after mild COVID-19. Overall study context: The study found TCR clusters largely donor specific.

Overall study results and limits: Later expanders leaned CD4+, whereas clones that contracted between day 15 and 85 were balanced CD4/CD8. Shrinking CD4+ clones resided mostly in CM and EM, and CD8+ ones in EMRA.

The origin of this receptor is a man aged 18 to 30 who had mild COVID-19 (a few samples of this study predate the infection). Cell type and time point are not known. The chain has TRBV29-1 and TRBJ2-5; unclear D gene. The sample comprised PBMCs or a T cell subset sorted from them (not recorded which). CDR3 nucleotide sequence: TGCAGCGTTGACATCCCTGGAGTCCAAGAGACCCAGTACTTC. Residues: CSVDIPGVQETQYF.